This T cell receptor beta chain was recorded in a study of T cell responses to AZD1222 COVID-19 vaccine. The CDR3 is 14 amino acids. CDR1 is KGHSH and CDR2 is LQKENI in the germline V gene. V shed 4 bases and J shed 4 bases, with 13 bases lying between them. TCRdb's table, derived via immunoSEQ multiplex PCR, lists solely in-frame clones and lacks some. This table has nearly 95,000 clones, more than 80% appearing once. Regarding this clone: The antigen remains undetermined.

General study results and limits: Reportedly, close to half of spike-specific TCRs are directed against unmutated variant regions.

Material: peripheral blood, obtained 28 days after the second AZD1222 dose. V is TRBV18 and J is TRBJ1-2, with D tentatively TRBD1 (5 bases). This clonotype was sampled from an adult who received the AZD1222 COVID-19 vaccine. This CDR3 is CASSLGTDTYGYTF. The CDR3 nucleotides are TGTGCCAGCTCACTAGGGACCGACACCTATGGCTACACCTTC.